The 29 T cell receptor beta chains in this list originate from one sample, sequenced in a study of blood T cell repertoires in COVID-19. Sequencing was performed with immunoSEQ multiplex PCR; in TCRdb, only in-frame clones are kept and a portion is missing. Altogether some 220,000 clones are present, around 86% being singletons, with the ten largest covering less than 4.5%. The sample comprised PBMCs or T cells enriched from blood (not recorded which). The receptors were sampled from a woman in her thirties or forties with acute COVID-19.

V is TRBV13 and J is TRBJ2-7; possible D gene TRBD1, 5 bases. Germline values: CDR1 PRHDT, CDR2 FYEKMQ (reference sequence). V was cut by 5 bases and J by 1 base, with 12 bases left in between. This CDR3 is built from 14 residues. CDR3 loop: CASSGWQGSYEQYF. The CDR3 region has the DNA TGTGCCAGCAGCGGTTGGCAGGGATCCTACGAGCAGTACTTC.

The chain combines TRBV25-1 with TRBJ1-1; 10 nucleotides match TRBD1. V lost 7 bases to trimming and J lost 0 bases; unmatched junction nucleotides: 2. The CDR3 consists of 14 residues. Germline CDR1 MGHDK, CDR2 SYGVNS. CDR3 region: CASTGTGVNTEAFF. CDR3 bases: TGTGCCAGCACCGGGACAGGGGTGAACACTGAAGCTTTCTTT.

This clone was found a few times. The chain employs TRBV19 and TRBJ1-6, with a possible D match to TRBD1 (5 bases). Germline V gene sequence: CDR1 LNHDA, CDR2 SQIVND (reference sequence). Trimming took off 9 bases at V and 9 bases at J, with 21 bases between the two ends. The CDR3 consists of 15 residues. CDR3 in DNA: TGTGCCAGCGCAACTTGGGGGTTGGAGGGTTCACCCCTCCACTTT. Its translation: CASATWGLEGSPLHF.

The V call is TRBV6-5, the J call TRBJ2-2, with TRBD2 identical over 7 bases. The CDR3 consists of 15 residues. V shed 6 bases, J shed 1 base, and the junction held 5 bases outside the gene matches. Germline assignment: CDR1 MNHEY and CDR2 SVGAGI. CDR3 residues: CASSHGGWNTGELFF. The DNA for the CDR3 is TGTGCCAGCAGCCACGGGGGGTGGAACACCGGGGAGCTGTTTTTT.

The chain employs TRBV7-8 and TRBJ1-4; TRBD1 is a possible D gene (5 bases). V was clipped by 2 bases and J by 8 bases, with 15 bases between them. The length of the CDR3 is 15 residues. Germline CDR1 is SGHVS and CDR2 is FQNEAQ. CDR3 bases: TGTGCCAGCAGCTTAAGTAAAGGGGAAGGGGAAAAACTGTTTTTT. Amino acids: CASSLSKGEGEKLFF.

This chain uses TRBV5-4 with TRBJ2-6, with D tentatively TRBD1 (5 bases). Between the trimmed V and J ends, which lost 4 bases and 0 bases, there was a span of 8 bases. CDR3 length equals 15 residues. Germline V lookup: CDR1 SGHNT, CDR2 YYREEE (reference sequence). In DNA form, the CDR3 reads TGTGCCAGCAGCATGACAGTCTCTGGGGCCAACGTCCTGACTTTC. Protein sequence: CASSMTVSGANVLTF.

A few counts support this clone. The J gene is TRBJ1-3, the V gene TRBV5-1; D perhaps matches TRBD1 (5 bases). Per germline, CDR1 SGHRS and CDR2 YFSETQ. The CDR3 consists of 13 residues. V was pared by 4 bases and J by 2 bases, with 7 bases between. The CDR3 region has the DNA TGCGCCAGCAGCCCGGACACTGGAAACACCATATATTTT. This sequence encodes CASSPDTGNTIYF.

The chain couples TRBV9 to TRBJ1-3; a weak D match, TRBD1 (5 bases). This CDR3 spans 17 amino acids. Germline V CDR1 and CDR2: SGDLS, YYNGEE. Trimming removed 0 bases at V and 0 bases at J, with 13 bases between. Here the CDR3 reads CASSVGGDWGSGNTIYF. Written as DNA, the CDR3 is TGTGCCAGCAGCGTAGGGGGGGACTGGGGCTCTGGAAACACCATATATTTT.

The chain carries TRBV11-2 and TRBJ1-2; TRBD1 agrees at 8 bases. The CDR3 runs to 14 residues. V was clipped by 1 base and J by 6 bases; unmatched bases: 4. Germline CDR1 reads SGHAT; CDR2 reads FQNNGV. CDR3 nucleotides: TGTGCCAGCAGCTTAGTGACAGGGGTCGATGGCTACACCTTC. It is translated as CASSLVTGVDGYTF.

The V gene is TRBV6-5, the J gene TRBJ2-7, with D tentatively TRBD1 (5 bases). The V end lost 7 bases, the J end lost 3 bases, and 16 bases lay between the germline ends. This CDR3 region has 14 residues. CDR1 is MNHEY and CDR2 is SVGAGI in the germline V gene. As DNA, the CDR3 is TGTGCCAGCAACCCGGGCCAGGGATTCTACGAGCAGTACGTC. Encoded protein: CASNPGQGFYEQYV.

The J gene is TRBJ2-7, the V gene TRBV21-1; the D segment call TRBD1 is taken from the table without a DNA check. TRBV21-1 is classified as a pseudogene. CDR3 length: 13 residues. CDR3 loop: CASSKAGFYEQYV. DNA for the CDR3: TGTGCCAGCAGCAAAGCGGGCTTCTACGAGCAGTACGTC.

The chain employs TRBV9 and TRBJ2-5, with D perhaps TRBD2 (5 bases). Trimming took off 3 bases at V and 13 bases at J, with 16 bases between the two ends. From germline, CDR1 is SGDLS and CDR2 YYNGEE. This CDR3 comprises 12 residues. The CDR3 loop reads CASSADRTRLYF. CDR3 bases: TGTGCCAGCAGCGCTGATCGGACTCGACTGTACTTC.

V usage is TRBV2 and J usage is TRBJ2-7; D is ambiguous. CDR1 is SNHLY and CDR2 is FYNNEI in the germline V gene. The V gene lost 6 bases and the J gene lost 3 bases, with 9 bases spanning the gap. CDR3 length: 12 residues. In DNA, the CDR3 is TGTGCCAGCAGACAGTACCTCTACGAGCAGTACGTC. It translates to CASRQYLYEQYV.

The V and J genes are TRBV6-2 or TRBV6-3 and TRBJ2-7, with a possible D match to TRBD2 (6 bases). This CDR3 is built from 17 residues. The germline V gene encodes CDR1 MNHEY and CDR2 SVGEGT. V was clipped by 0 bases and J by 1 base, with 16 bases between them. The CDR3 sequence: CASSYSAGTSTSYEQYF. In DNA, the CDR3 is TGTGCCAGCAGTTACTCCGCCGGGACTTCGACATCCTACGAGCAGTACTTC.

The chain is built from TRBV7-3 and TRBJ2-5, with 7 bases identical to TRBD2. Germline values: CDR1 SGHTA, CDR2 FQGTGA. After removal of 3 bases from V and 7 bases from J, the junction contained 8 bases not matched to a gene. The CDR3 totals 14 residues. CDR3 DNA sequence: TGTGCCAGCAGCTTGGGCGCGGGGGACGGGACCCAGTACTTC. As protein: CASSLGAGDGTQYF. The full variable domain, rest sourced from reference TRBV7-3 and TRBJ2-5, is GAGVSQTPSNKVTEKGKYVELRCDPISGHTALYWYRQSLGQGPEFLIYFQGTGAADDSGLPNDRFFAVRPEGSVSTLKIQRTERGDSAVYLCASSLGAGDGTQYFGPGTRLLVL.

The CDR3 reads CASTLFERTDTQYF. For the CDR3, the DNA is TGTGCCAGCACCCTCTTCGAGCGCACAGATACGCAGTATTTT. This sequence joins TRBV11-2 and TRBJ2-3; D is undetermined. Germline lookup yields CDR1 SGHAT and CDR2 FQNNGV. V shed 7 bases and J shed 1 base, with 12 bases lying between them. CDR3 length: 14 residues.

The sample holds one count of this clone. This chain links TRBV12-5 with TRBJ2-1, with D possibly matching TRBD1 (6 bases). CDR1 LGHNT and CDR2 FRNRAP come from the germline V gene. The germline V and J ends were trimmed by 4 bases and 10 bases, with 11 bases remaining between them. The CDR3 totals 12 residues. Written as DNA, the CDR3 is TGTGCTAGTGGTTGGGCTGGACAGGAGCAGTTCTTC. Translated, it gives CASGWAGQEQFF.

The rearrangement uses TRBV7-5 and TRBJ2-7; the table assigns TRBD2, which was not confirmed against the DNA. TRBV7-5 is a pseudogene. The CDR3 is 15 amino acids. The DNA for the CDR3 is TGTGTCAGAAGCTATAAAGGGCGGGGGACCTACGAGCAGTACGTC. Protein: CVRSYKGRGTYEQYV.

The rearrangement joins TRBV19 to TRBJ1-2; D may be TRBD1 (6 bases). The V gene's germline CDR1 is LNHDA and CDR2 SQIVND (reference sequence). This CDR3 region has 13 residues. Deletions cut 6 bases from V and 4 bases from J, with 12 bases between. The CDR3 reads CASSPGQVYGYTF. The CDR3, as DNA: TGTGCCAGTAGCCCGGGACAAGTCTATGGCTACACCTTC.

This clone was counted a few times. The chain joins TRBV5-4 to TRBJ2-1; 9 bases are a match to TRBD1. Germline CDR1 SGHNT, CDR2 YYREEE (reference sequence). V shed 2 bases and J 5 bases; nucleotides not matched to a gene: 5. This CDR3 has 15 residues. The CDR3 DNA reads TGTGCCAGCAGCTTACCAGGGACAGGGAACAATGAGCAGTTCTTC. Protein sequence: CASSLPGTGNNEQFF. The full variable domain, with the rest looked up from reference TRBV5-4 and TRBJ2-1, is ETGVTQSPTHLIKTRGQQVTLRCSSQSGHNTVSWYQQALGQGPQFIFQYYREEENGRGNFPPRFSGLQFPNYSSELNVNALELDDSALYLCASSLPGTGNNEQFFGPGTRLTVL.

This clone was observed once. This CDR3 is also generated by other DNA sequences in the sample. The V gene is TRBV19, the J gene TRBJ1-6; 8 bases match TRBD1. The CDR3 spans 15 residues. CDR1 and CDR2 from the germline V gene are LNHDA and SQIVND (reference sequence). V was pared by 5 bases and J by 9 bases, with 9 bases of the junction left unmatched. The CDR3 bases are TGTGCCAGTAGTGTCGGACAGGGCGGGGGTTCACCCCTCCACTTT. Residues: CASSVGQGGGSPLHF.

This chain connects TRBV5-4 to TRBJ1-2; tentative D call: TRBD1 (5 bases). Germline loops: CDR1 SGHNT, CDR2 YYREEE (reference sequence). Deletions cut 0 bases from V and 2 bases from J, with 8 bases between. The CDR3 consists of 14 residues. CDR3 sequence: CASSLETVNYGYTF. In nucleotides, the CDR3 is TGTGCCAGCAGCTTGGAGACAGTGAACTATGGCTACACCTTC.

CDR3 in DNA: TGTGCCAGCAGTGACCCCCCGGGAGCAGAGGAAAAACTGTTTTTT. Its translation: CASSDPPGAEEKLFF. The V and J genes are TRBV6-1 and TRBJ1-4; D unclear. From germline, CDR1 is MNHNS and CDR2 SASEGT. Deletions cut 3 bases from V and 8 bases from J, with 16 bases between. The CDR3 length is 15 residues.

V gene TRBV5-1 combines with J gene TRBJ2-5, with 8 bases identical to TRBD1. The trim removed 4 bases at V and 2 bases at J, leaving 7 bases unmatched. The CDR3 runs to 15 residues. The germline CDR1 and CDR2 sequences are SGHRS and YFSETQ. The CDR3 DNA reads TGCGCCAGCAGCCTCCAGGGACAGGTTCAAGAGACCCAGTACTTC. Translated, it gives CASSLQGQVQETQYF.

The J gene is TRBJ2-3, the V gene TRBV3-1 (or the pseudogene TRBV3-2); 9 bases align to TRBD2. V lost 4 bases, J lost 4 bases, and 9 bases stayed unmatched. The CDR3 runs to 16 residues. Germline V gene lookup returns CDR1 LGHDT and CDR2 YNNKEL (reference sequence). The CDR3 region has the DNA TGTGCCAGCAGCCCGGCCGCGGGGGGGCCCGCAGATACGCAGTATTTT. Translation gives CASSPAAGGPADTQYF.

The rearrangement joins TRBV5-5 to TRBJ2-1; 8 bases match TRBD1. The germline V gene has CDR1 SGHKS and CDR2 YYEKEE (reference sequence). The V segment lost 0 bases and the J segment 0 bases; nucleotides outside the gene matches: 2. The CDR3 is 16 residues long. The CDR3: CASSLGTGLSYNEQFF. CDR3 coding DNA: TGTGCCAGCAGCTTGGGGACAGGGCTCTCCTACAATGAGCAGTTCTTC.

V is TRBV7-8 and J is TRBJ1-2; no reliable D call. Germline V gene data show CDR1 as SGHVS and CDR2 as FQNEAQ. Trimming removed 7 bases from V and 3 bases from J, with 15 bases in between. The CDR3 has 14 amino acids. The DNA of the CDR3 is TGTGCCAGCACCACCCCGGGTCTTGACTATGGCTACACCTTC. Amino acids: CASTTPGLDYGYTF.

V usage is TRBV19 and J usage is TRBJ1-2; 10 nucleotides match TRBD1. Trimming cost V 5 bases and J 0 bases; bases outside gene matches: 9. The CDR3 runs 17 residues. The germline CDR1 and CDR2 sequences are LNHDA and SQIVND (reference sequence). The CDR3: CASSVRDRGSSNYGYTF. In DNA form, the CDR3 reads TGTGCCAGTAGTGTCCGGGACAGGGGCAGTTCTAACTATGGCTACACCTTC.

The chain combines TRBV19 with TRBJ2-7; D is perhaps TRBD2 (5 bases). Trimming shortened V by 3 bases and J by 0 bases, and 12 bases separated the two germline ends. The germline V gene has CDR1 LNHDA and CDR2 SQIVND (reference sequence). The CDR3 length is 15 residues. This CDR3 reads CASSMRIGSSYEQYF. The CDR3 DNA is TGTGCCAGTAGTATGAGGATTGGGAGCTCCTACGAGCAGTACTTC.